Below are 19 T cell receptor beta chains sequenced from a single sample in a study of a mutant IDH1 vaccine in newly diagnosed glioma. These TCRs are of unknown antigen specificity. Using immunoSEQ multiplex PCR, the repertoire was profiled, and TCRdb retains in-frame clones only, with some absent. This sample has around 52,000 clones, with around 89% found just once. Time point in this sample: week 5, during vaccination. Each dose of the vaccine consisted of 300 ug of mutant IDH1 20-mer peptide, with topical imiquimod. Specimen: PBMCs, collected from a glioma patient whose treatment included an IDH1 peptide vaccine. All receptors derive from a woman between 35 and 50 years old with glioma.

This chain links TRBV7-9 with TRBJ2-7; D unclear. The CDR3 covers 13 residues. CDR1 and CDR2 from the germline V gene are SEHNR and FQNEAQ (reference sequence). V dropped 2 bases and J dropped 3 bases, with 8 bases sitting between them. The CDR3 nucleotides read TGTGCCAGCAGCTTACTCGGAATCTACGAGCAGTACTTC. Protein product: CASSLLGIYEQYF.

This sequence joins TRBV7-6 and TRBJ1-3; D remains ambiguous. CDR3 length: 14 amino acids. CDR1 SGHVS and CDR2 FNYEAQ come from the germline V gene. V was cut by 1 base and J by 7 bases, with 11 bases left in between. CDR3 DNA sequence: TGTGCCAGCAGCTTAGGGCCGCCGAGGAACACCATATATTTT. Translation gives CASSLGPPRNTIYF. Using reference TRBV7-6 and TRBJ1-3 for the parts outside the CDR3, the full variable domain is GAGVSQSPRYKVTKRGQDVALRCDPISGHVSLYWYRQALGQGPEFLTYFNYEAQQDKSGLPNDRFSAERPEGSISTLTIQRTEQRDSAMYRCASSLGPPRNTIYFGEGSWLTVV.

CDR3 protein: CASSEEQLSNQPQHF. The CDR3 coding sequence is TGTGCCAGCAGTGAAGAACAGCTTAGCAATCAGCCCCAGCATTTT. The V call is TRBV2, the J call TRBJ1-5; D not certain. CDR3 length: 15 residues. With 1 base removed from V and 0 bases from J, the gap between germline ends came to 7 bases. Germline-derived CDR1 and CDR2 are SNHLY and FYNNEI.

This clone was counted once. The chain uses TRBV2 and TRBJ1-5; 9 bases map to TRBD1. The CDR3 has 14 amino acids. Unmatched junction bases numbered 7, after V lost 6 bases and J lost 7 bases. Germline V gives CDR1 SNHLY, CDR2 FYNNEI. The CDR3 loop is CASSRDRVGQPQHF. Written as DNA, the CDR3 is TGTGCCAGCAGCCGGGACAGGGTCGGGCAGCCCCAGCATTTT.

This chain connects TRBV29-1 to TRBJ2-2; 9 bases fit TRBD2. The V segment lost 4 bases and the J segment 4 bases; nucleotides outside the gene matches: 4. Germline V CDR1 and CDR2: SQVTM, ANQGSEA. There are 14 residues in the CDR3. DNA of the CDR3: TGCAGCGTTGCCGAGACTAGCGGCACCGGGGAGCTGTTTTTT. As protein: CSVAETSGTGELFF.

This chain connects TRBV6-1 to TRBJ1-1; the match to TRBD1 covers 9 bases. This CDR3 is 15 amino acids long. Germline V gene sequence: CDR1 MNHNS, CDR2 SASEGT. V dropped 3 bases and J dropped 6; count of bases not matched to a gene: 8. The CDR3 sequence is CASSEPGQGIPEAFF. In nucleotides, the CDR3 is TGTGCCAGCAGTGAGCCGGGACAGGGCATCCCTGAAGCTTTCTTT.

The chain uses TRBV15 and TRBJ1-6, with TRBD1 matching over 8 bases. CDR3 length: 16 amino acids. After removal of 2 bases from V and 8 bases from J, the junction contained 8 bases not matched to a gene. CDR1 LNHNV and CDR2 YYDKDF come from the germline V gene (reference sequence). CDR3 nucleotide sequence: TGTGCCACCAGCAGAACCCTCGGACAGGGAGATTCACCCCTCCACTTT. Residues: CATSRTLGQGDSPLHF. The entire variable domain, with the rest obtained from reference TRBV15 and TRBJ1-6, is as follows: DAMVIQNPRYQVTQFGKPVTLSCSQTLNHNVMYWYQQKSSQAPKLLFHYYDKDFNNEADTPDNFQSRRPNTSFCFLDIRSPGLGDTAMYLCATSRTLGQGDSPLHFGNGTRLTVT.

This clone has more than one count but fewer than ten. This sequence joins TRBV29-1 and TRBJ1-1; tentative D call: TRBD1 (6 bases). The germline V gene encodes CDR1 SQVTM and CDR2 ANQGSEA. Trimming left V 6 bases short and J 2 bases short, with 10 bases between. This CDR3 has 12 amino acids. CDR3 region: CSVPTGNTEAFF. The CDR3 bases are TGCAGCGTACCGACAGGCAACACTGAAGCTTTCTTT. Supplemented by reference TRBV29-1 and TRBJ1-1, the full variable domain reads SAVISQKPSRDICQRGTSLTIQCQVDSQVTMMFWYRQQPGQSLTLIATANQGSEATYESGFVIDKFPISRPNLTFSTLTVSNMSPEDSSIYLCSVPTGNTEAFFGQGTRLTVV.

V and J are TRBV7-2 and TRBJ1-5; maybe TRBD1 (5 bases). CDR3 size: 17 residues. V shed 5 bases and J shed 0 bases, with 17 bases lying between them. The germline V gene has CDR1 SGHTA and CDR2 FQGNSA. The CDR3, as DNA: TGTGCCAGCAGCCCCCGGTGGGGCAGTTATAGCAATCAGCCCCAGCATTTT. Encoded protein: CASSPRWGSYSNQPQHF.

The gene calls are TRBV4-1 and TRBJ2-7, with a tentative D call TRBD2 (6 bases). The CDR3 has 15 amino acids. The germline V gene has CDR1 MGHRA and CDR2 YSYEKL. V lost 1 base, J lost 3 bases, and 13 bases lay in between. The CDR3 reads CASSQVGTGNYEQYF. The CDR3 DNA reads TGCGCCAGCAGCCAAGTGGGGACTGGGAACTACGAGCAGTACTTC.

CDR3 loop: CASRAQGWTGELFF. The CDR3 nucleotides are TGTGCCAGCAGAGCCCAAGGGTGGACCGGGGAGCTGTTTTTT. The gene calls are TRBV6-6 and TRBJ2-2; D uncertain. This CDR3 is built from 14 residues. Trimming removed 6 bases from V and 5 bases from J, with 13 bases in between. The V gene's germline CDR1 is MNHNY and CDR2 SVGAGI (reference sequence).

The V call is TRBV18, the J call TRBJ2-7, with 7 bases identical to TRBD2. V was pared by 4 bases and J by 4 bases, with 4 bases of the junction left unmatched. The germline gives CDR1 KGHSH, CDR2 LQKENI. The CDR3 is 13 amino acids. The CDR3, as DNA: TGTGCCAGCTCACAGGCGGGAGCGTACGAGCAGTACTTC. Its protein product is CASSQAGAYEQYF. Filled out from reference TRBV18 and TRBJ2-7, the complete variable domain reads NAGVMQNPRHLVRRRGQEARLRCSPMKGHSHVYWYRQLPEEGLKFMVYLQKENIIDESGMPKERFSAEFPKEGPSILRIQQVVRGDSAAYFCASSQAGAYEQYFGPGTRLTVT.

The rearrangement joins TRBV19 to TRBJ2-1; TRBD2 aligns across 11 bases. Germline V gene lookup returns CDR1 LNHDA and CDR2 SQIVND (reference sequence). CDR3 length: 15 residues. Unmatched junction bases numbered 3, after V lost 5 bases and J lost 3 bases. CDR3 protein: CASSPTSGGYNEQFF. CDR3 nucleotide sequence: TGTGCCAGTAGTCCCACTAGCGGGGGCTACAATGAGCAGTTCTTC.

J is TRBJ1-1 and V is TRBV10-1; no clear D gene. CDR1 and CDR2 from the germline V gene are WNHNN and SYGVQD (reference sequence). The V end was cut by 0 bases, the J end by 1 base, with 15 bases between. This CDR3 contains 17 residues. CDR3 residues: CASSESPSSGANTEAFF. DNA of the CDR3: TGCGCCAGCAGTGAGTCTCCCTCCTCGGGTGCGAACACTGAAGCTTTCTTT.

In DNA, the CDR3 is TGTGCCAGCAGCTTAGGTACTGGGGCCAACGTCCTGACTTTC. It specifies CASSLGTGANVLTF. The rearrangement joins TRBV7-8 to TRBJ2-6; the D is unclear. The CDR3 has 14 residues. CDR1 SGHVS and CDR2 FQNEAQ come from the germline V gene. V shed 1 base and J shed 2 bases, with 3 bases lying between them.

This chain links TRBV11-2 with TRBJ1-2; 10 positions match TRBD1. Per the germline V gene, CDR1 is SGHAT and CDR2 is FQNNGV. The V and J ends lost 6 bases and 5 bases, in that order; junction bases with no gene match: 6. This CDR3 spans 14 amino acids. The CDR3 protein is CASRTGGAEYGYTF. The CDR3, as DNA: TGTGCCAGCAGGACAGGGGGCGCGGAGTATGGCTACACCTTC.

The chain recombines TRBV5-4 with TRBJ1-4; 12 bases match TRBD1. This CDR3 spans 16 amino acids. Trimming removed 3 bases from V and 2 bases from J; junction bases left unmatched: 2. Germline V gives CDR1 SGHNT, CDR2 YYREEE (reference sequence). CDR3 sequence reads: CASSSGQGATNEKLFF. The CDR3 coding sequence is TGTGCCAGCAGCTCGGGACAGGGGGCTACTAATGAAAAACTGTTTTTT.

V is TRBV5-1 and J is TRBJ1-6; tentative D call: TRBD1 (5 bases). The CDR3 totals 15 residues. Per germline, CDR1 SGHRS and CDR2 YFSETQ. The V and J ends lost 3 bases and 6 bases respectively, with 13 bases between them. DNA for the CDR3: TGCGCCAGCAGCTCGACAGCGAATAGTAATTCACCCCTCCACTTT. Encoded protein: CASSSTANSNSPLHF. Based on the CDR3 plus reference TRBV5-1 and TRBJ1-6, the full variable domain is KAGVTQTPRYLIKTRGQQVTLSCSPISGHRSVSWYQQTPGQGLQFLFEYFSETQRNKGNFPGRFSGRQFSNSRSEMNVSTLELGDSALYLCASSSTANSNSPLHFGNGTRLTVT.

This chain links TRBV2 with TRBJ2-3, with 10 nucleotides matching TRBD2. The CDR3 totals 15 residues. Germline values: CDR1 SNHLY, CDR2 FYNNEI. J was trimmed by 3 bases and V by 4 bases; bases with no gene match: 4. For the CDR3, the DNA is TGTGCCAGCAGTGTCCCTAGCGGGAGAACAGATACGCAGTATTTT. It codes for CASSVPSGRTDTQYF.